This TCR beta chain emerged from a study of T cell repertoires in cytomegalovirus infection. As for the study in general: Peptides in the study included HLA-C-restricted and HLA-B-restricted CMV epitopes. Public signatures in TCR beta pointed to CMV infection and matching HLA type.

Using its own MiXCR run on the reads, TCRdb lists one record per CDR3 protein. The table has about 890,000 distinct CDR3 sequences, around 32% seen once. This clonotype occurred a few times. Its antigen remains unidentified. The study's findings and limits: The study identified carriers of CMV plus the relevant HLA from cumulative public TCR beta family frequency. The ex vivo response was dominated by HLA-C-restricted CMV-specific TCR beta clonotypes.

The specimen comprised cultured CD8+ T cells from PBMCs, sampled from culture after CMV antigen stimulation. The clonotype comes from a human donor in good health (CMV status not recorded). Some clones in this sample may be carry-over from other donors' samples.

The CDR3 DNA is TGTGCCAGCAGTCGGCGGGGGCTAGGGGGGAATGAGCAGTTCTTC. It translates to CASSRRGLGGNEQFF. The chain combines TRBV5-4 with TRBJ2-1; a possible D gene is TRBD2 (7 bases). CDR3 length: 15 amino acids. CDR1 SGHNT and CDR2 YYREEE come from the germline V gene (reference sequence). V lost 5 bases to trimming and J lost 7 bases, with 19 bases between them.